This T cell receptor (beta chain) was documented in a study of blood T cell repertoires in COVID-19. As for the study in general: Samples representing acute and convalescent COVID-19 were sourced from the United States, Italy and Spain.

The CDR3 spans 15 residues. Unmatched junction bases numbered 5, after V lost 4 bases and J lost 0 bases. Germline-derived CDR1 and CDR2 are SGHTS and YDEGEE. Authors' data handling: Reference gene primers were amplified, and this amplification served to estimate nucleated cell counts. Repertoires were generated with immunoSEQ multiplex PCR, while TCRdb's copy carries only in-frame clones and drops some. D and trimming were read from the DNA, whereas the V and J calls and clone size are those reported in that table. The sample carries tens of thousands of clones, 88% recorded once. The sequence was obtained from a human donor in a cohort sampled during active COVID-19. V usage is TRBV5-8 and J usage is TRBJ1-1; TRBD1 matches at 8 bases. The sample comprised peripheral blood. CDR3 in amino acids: CASSRGQALNTEAFF. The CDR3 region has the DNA TGTGCCAGCAGCCGGGGACAGGCGCTGAACACTGAAGCTTTCTTT.